This T cell receptor (beta chain) appears in the sequencing data of a study of CD8+ T cells in alopecia areata. Study details: Tofacitinib administration persisted for 6 to 18 months, succeeded by 6 months off drug. Study findings and constraints: In scalp, tofacitinib significantly decreased clonality and expanded CD8+ clones among the top 100.

In germline, CDR1 is MNHEY, CDR2 SVGAGI. The CDR3 spans 13 residues. Trimming shortened V by 5 bases and J by 1 base, and 8 bases separated the two germline ends. Reverse transcription of extracted RNA yielded cDNA, which provided the sequencing template. Clones were read by immunoSEQ multiplex PCR, and TCRdb kept only the in-frame ones, dropping some. The sample yields around 200,000 clones, roughly 62% seen once. A few counts support this clone. The target antigen is unknown. Treatment: oral pan-JAK inhibitor, 5-10 mg twice daily. Collection of lesional scalp punch biopsies and peripheral blood was performed in alopecia areata patients.

The gene calls are TRBV6-5 and TRBJ2-5; no clear D. The sequence came from a human donor with alopecia areata. Sequencing used CD8+ T cells sorted from blood, obtained at week 24, from a patient treated with tofacitinib. The CDR3 DNA reads as TGTGCCAGCAGTCCCCGGGCCCAAGAGACCCAGTACTTC. Translating gives CASSPRAQETQYF.